This T cell receptor beta chain was profiled in a study of technical replicates of blood from several donors. Method: immunoSEQ multiplex PCR; TCRdb's copy keeps in-frame clones and lacks some. The sample contains roughly 70,000 clones, roughly 93% of which appear only once. Trimming took 6 bases from V and 5 from J; bases not matched to a gene: 9. CDR3 size: 17 residues. Germline V gives CDR1 SNHLY, CDR2 FYNNEI. This TCR was recovered from a human donor in good health. The chain recombines TRBV2 with TRBJ2-5; 16 bases align to TRBD2. The specimen was T cells isolated from PBMCs. This CDR3 is CASRGTGLAGGPETQYF. CDR3 in DNA: TGTGCCAGCAGGGGCACGGGACTAGCGGGAGGGCCGGAGACCCAGTACTTC.